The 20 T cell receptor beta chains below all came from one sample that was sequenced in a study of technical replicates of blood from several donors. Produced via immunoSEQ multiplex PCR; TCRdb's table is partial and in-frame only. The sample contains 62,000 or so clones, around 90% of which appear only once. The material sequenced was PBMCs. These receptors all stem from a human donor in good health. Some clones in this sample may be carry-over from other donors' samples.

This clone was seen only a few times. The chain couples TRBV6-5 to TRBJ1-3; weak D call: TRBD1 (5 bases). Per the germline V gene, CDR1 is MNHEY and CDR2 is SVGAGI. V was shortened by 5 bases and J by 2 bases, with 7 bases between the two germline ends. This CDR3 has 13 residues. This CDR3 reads CASSRQPGNTIYF. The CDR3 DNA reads TGTGCCAGCAGTCGACAGCCTGGAAACACCATATATTTT.

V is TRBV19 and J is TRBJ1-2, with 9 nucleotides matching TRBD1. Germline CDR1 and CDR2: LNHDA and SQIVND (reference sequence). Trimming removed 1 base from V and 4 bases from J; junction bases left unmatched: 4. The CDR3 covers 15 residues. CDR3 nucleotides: TGTGCCAGTAGTATAGGGACAGGGGCCCTCTATGGCTACACCTTC. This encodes CASSIGTGALYGYTF. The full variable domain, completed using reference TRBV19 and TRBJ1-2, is DGGITQSPKYLFRKEGQNVTLSCEQNLNHDAMYWYRQDPGQGLRLIYYSQIVNDFQKGDIAEGYSVSREKKESFPLTVTSAQKNPTAFYLCASSIGTGALYGYTFGSGTRLTVV.

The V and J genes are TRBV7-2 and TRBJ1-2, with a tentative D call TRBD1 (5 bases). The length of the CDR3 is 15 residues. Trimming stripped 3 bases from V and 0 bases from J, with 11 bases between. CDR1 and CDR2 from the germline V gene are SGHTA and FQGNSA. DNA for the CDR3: TGTGCCAGCAGCTTGTGGACAACCTCTAACTATGGCTACACCTTC. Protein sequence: CASSLWTTSNYGYTF.

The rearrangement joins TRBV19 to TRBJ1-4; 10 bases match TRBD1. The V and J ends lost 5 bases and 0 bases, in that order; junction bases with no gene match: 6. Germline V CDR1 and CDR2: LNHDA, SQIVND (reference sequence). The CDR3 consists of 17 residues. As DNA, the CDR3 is TGTGCCAGTAGTCCCCGGGACAGGGGTACAACTAATGAAAAACTGTTTTTT. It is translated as CASSPRDRGTTNEKLFF.

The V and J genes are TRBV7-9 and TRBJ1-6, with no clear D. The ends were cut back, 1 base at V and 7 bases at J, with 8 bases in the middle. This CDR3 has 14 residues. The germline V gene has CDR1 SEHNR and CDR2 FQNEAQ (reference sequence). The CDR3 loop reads CASSLGQRNSPLHF. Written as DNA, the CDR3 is TGTGCCAGCAGCTTAGGTCAGAGGAATTCACCCCTCCACTTT.

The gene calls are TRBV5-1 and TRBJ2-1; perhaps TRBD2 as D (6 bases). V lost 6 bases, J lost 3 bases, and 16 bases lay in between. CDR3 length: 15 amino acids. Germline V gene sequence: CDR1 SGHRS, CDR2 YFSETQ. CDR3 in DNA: TGCGCCAGCAAGACTAGTCCCTCGGGCTACAATGAGCAGTTCTTC. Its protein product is CASKTSPSGYNEQFF.

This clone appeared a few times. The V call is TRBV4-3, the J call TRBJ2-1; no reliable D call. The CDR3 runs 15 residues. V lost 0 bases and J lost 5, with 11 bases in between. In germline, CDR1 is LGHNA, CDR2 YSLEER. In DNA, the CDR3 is TGCGCCAGCAGCCAAGATCGAAGAGTCCACAATGAGCAGTTCTTC. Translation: CASSQDRRVHNEQFF.

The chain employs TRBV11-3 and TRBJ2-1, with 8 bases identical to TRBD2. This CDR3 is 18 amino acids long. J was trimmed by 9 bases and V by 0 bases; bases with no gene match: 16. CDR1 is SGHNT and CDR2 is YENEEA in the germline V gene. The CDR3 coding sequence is TGTGCCAGCAGCTTAGACTTTTCCGGGGGGGCAGGTGCGAGTGAGCAGTTCTTC. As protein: CASSLDFSGGAGASEQFF.

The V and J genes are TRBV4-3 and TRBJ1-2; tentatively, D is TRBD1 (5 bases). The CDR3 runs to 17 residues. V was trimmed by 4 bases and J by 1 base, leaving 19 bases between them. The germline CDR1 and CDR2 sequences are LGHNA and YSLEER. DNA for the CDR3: TGCGCCAGCAGCCCCGCGGGGACTTGGGGTAATAACTATGGCTACACCTTC. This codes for CASSPAGTWGNNYGYTF.

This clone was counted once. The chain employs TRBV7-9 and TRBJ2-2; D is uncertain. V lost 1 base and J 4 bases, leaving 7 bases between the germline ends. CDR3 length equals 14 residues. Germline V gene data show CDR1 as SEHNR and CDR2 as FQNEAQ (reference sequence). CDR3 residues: CASSLGSRTGELFF. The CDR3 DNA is TGTGCCAGCAGCTTAGGTAGCCGCACCGGGGAGCTGTTTTTT.

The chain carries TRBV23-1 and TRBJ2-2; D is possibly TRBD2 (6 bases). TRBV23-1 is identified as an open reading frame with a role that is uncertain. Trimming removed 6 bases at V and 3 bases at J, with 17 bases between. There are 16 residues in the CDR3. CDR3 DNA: TGCGCCAGCAGGGGACTCAAACTGGGGGACACCGGGGAGCTGTTTTTT. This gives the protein CASRGLKLGDTGELFF.

The CDR3 region is CSAMGLGEKLFF. DNA for the CDR3: TGCAGCGCCATGGGACTGGGAGAAAAACTGTTTTTT. V gene TRBV29-1 combines with J gene TRBJ1-4; TRBD1 is a possible D gene (5 bases). Germline CDR1 and CDR2: SQVTM and ANQGSEA. V lost 7 bases, J lost 8 bases, and 14 bases lay in between. The CDR3 is 12 residues long.

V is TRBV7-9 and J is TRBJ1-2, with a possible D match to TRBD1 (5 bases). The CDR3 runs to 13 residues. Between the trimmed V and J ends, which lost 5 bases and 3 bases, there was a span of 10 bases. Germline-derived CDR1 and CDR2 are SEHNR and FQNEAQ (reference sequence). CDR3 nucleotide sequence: TGTGCCAGCAGCACAGGACCCTACTATGGCTACACCTTC. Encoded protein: CASSTGPYYGYTF.

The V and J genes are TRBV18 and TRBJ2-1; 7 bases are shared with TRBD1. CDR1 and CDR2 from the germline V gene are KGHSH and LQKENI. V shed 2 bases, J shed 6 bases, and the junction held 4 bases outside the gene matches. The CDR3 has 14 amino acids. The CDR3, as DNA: TGTGCCAGCTCACCAAGAGCAGGGGGCAATGAGCAGTTCTTC. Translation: CASSPRAGGNEQFF.

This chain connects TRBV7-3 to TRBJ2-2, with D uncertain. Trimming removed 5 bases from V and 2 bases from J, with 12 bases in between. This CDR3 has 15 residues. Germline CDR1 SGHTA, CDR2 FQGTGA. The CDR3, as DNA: TGTGCCAGCAGCCCCGGCGGCTTAAACACCGGGGAGCTGTTTTTT. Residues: CASSPGGLNTGELFF. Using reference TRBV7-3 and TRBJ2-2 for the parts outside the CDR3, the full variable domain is GAGVSQTPSNKVTEKGKYVELRCDPISGHTALYWYRQSLGQGPEFLIYFQGTGAADDSGLPNDRFFAVRPEGSVSTLKIQRTERGDSAVYLCASSPGGLNTGELFFGEGSRLTVL.

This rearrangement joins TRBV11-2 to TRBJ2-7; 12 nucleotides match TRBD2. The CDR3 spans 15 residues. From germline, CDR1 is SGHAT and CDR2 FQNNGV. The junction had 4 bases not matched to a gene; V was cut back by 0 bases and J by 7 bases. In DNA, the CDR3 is TGTGCCAGCAGCTTAGAACTAGCGGGAGGTCGAGAGCAGTACTTC. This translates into CASSLELAGGREQYF.

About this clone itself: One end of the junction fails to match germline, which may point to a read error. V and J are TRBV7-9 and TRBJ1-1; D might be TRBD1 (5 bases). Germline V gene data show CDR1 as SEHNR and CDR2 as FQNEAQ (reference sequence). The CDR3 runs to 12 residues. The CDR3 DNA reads TGTGCCAGCAGCTTAGACAGGCCGGCAGTTCTCTTT. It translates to CASSLDRPAVLF.

The CDR3 DNA is TGTGCCAGCAGCCCAGTGTCCTCCTACGAGCAGTACTTC. This encodes CASSPVSSYEQYF. The chain employs TRBV9 and TRBJ2-7; D ambiguous. The V and J ends lost 4 bases and 0 bases respectively, with 8 bases between them. Germline loops: CDR1 SGDLS, CDR2 YYNGEE. CDR3 length equals 13 residues.

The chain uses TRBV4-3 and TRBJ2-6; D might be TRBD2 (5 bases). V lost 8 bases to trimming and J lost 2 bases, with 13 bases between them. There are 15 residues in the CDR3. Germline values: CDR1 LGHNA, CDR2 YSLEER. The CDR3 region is CASGTLRAGANVLTF. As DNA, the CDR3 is TGCGCCAGCGGTACTTTGAGGGCTGGGGCCAACGTCCTGACTTTC.

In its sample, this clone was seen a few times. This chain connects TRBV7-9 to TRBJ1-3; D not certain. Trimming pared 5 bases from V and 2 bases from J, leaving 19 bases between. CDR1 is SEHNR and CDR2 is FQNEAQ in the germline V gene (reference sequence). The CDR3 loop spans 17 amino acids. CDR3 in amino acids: CASSPGRTSTTGNTIYF. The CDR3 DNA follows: TGTGCCAGCAGCCCGGGTCGAACAAGTACAACTGGAAACACCATATATTTT.